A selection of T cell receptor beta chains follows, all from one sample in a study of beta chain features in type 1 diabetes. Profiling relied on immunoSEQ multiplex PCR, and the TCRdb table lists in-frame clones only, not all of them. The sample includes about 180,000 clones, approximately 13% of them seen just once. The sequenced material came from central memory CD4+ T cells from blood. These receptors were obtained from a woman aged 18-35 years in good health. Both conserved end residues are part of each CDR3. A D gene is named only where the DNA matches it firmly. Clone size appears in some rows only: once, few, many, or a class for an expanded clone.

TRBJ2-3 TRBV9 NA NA TGTGCCAGCAGCGCTCAGAGGCAGGGCGGTGCAGATACGCAGTATTTT CASSAQRQGGADTQYF
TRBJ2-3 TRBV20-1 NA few TGCAGTGCTAACAGCAGAGATACGCAGTATTTT CSANSRDTQYF
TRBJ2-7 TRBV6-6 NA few TGTGCCAGCAGTTACGGGCCCTACGAGCAGTACTTC CASSYGPYEQYF
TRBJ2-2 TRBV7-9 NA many TGTGCCAGCAGCACTCCGAACACCGGGGAGCTGTTTTTT CASSTPNTGELFF
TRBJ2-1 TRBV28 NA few TGTGCCAGCAGTTTTTCGTCTTTGGCCTCCTACAATGAGCAGTTCTTC CASSFSSLASYNEQFF
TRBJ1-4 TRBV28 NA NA TGTGCCAGCAGTTTATTTCAAGAAAAACTGTTTTTT CASSLFQEKLFF
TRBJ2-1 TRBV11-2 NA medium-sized TGTGCCAGCAGTGTTCAGGGGCGGAATGAGCAGTTCTTC CASSVQGRNEQFF
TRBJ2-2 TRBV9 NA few TGTGCATCTTCAGGGGCGGCGAACACCGGGGAGCTGTTTTTT CASSGAANTGELFF
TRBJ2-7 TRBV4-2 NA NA TGTGCCAGCAGCAACACACTAGTCCTCAGCTCCTACGAGCAGTACTTC CASSNTLVLSSYEQYF
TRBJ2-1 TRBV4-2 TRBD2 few TGTGCCAGCAGGCCGGGGACTAGCGGGAGGGCCGGTGAGCAGTTCTTC CASRPGTSGRAGEQFF
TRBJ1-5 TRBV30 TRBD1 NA TGTGCCTGGAGTACGCTAGGACAGGACAATCAGCCCCAGCATTTT CAWSTLGQDNQPQHF
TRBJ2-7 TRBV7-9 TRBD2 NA TGTGCCAGCAGCATGAGGACTAGCGGGAGACCCTACGAGCAGTACTTC CASSMRTSGRPYEQYF
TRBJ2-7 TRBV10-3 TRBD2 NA TGTGCCATCAGTGGAGCGGGAGGGGATCTAAGAGAGCAGTACTTC CAISGAGGDLREQYF
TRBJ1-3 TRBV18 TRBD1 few TGTGCCAGCTCACCTGGGACAGGGGGCTCAGAATCTGGAAACACCATATATTTT CASSPGTGGSESGNTIYF
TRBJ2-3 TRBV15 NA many TGTGCCACCAGCAGAGATCAGGGCTCAGATACGCAGTATTTT CATSRDQGSDTQYF
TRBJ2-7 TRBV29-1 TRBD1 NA TGCAGCGTCCCCGGACAGGGGACAAACGAGCAGTACTTC CSVPGQGTNEQYF
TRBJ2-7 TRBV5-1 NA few TGCGCCAGCAGCTTGAACCTACAGTTTTACGAGCAGTACTTC CASSLNLQFYEQYF
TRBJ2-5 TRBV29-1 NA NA TGCAGCGTAGCCCCGGGACTGGGAGAGACCCAGTACTTC CSVAPGLGETQYF
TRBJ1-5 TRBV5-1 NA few TGCGCCAGCAGCTTGGGAGACAGATACGGTCAGCCCCAGCATTTT CASSLGDRYGQPQHF
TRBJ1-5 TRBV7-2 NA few TGTGCCAGCAGCTTCCGGGAAGGCAATCAGCCCCAGCATTTT CASSFREGNQPQHF
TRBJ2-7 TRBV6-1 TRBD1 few TGTGCCAGCAGTGACAGGGGGCAAGAGCAGTACTTC CASSDRGQEQYF
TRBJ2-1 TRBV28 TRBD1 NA TGTGCCAGCAGGGGGACAGGGCGATACAATGAGCAGTTCTTC CASRGTGRYNEQFF
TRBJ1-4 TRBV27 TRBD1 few TGTGCCAGCAGAAGCCTCGGGACAGGGGATGAAAAACTGTTTTTT CASRSLGTGDEKLFF
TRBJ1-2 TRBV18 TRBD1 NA TGTGCCAGCTCACCACGGGACAGCGCCAGATATGGCTACACCTTC CASSPRDSARYGYTF
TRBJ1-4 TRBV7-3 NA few TGTGCCAGCAGCGGGGCGCGGGGGAAGGGGAATGAAAAACTGTTTTTT CASSGARGKGNEKLFF